This TCR beta chain was sequenced in a study of monozygotic twins with cystic fibrosis. Sequencing was performed with immunoSEQ multiplex PCR; in TCRdb, only in-frame clones are kept and a portion is missing. The sample has 30,000 to 35,000 clones, approximately 97% seen once; the top ten hold over 0.15%. The V gene's germline CDR1 is SGHRS and CDR2 YFSETQ. The length of the CDR3 is 15 residues. V lost 4 bases to trimming and J lost 0 bases, with 11 bases between them. The chain links TRBV5-1 to TRBJ1-3; D gene uncertain. The sequenced sample was blood. The source of this sequence is a girl aged 2 to 9 with cystic fibrosis. CDR3 loop: CASSVEGNSGNTIYF. CDR3 DNA: TGCGCCAGCAGCGTTGAGGGTAACTCTGGAAACACCATATATTTT.